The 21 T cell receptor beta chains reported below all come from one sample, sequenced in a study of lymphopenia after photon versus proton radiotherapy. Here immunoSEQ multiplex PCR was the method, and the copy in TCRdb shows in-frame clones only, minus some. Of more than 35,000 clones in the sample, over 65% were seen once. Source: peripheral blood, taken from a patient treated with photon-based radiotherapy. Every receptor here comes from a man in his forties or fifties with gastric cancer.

The CDR3 sequence is CASSPGNLASGRMKVIAKNIQYF. The DNA of the CDR3 is TGTGCCAGCTCACCTGGAAATCTGGCTAGCGGGAGGATGAAGGTTATCGCCAAAAACATTCAGTACTTC. This chain joins TRBV18 and TRBJ2-4; 11 nucleotides line up with TRBD2. Germline V gene sequence: CDR1 KGHSH, CDR2 LQKENI. The junction had 23 bases not matched to a gene; V was cut back by 3 bases and J by 1 base. The length of the CDR3 is 23 residues.

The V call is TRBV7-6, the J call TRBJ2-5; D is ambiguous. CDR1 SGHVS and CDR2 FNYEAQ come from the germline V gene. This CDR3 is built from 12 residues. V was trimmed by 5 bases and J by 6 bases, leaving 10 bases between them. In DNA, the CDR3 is TGTGCCAGCAGCCCCGAGAGACAGACCCAGTACTTC. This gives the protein CASSPERQTQYF.

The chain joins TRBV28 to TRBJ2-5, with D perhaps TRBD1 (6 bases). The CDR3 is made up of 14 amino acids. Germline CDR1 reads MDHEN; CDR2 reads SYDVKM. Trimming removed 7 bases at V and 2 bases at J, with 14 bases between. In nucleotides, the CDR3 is TGTGCCAGCACCTTGGACAGTCCTCAAGAGACCCAGTACTTC. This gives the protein CASTLDSPQETQYF. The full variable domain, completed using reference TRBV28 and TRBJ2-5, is DVKVTQSSRYLVKRTGEKVFLECVQDMDHENMFWYRQDPGLGLRLIYFSYDVKMKEKGDIPEGYSVSREKKERFSLILESASTNQTSMYLCASTLDSPQETQYFGPGTRLLVL.

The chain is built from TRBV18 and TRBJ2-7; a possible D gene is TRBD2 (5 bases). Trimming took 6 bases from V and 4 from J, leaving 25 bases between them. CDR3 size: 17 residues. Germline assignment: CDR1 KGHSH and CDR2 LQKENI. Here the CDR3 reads CASSPLGLTPGDYEQYF. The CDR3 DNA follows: TGTGCCAGCTCCCCTCTAGGGCTTACCCCCGGGGATTACGAGCAGTACTTC. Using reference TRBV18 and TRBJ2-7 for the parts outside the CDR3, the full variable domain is NAGVMQNPRHLVRRRGQEARLRCSPMKGHSHVYWYRQLPEEGLKFMVYLQKENIIDESGMPKERFSAEFPKEGPSILRIQQVVRGDSAAYFCASSPLGLTPGDYEQYFGPGTRLTVT.

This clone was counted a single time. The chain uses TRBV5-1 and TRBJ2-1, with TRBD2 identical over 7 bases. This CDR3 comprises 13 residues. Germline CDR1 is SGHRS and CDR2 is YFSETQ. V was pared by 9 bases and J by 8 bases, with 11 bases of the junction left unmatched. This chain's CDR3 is CATGGTFKDEQFF. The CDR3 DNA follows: TGCGCCACCGGGGGGACCTTCAAGGATGAGCAGTTCTTC.

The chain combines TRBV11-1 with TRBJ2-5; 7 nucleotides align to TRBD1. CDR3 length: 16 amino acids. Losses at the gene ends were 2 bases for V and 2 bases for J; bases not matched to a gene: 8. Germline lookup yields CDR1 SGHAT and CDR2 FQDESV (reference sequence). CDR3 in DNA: TGTGCCAGCAGCTTATACCCGACAGGGCAACAAGAGACCCAGTACTTC. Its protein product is CASSLYPTGQQETQYF.

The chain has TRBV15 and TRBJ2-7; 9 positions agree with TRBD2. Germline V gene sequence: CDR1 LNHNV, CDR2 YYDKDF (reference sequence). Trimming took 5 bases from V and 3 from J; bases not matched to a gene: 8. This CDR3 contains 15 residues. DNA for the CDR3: TGTGCCACCAGCCCATCCAGCGGGAGGTTCTACGAGCAGTACTTC. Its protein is CATSPSSGRFYEQYF. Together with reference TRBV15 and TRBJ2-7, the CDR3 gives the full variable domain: DAMVIQNPRYQVTQFGKPVTLSCSQTLNHNVMYWYQQKSSQAPKLLFHYYDKDFNNEADTPDNFQSRRPNTSFCFLDIRSPGLGDTAMYLCATSPSSGRFYEQYFGPGTRLTVT.

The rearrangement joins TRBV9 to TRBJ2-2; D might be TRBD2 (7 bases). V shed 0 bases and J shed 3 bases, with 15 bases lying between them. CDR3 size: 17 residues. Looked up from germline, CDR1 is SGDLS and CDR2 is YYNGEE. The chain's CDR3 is CASSVATGGRDTGELFF. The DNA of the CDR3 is TGTGCCAGCAGCGTAGCTACGGGGGGCAGGGACACCGGGGAGCTGTTTTTT. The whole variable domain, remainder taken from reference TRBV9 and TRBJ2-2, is DSGVTQTPKHLITATGQRVTLRCSPRSGDLSVYWYQQSLDQGLQFLIQYYNGEERAKGNILERFSAQQFPDLHSELNLSSLELGDSALYFCASSVATGGRDTGELFFGEGSRLTVL.

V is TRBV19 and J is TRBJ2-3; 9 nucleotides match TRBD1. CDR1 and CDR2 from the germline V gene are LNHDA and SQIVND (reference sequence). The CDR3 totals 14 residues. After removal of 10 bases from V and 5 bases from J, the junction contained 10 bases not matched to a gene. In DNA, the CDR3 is TGTGCCAAACCCGGGACAGGGTCTGAAGATACGCAGTATTTT. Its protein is CAKPGTGSEDTQYF.

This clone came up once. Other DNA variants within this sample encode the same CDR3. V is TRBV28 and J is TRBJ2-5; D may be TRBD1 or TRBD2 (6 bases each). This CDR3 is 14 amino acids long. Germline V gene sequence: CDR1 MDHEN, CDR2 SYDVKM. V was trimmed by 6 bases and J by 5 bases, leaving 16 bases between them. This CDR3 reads CASRQGRGQETQYF. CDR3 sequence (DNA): TGTGCCAGCAGACAGGGACGGGGGCAGGAGACCCAGTACTTC.

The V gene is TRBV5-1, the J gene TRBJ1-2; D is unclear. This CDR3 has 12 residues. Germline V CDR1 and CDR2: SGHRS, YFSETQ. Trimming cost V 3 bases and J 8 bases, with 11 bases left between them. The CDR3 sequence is CASSSDPKGYTF. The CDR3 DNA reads TGCGCCAGCAGCTCGGACCCAAAAGGCTACACCTTC.

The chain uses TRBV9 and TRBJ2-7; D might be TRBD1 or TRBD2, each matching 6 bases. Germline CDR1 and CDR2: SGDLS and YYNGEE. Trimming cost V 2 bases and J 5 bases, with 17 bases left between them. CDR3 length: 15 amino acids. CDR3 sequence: CASSVAGALAHEQYF. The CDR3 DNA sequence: TGTGCCAGCAGCGTCGCAGGGGCACTAGCCCACGAGCAGTACTTC.

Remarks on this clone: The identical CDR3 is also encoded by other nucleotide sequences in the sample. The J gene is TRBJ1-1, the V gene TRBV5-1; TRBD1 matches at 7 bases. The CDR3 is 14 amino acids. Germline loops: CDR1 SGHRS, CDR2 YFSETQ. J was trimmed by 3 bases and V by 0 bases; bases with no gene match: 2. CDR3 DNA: TGCGCCAGCAGCTTGGGACAGGGTTACACTGAAGCTTTCTTT. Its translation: CASSLGQGYTEAFF.

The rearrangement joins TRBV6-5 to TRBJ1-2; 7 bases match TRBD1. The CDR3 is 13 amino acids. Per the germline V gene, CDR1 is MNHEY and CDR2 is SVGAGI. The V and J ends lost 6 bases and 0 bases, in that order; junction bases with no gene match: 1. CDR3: CASSGQANYGYTF. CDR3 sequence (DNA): TGTGCCAGCAGCGGACAGGCTAACTATGGCTACACCTTC.

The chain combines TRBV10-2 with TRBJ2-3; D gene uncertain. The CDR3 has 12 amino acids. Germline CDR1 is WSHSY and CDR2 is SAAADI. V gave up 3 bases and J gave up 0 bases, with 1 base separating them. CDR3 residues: CASSESTDTQYF. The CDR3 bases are TGCGCCAGCAGTGAAAGCACAGATACGCAGTATTTT.

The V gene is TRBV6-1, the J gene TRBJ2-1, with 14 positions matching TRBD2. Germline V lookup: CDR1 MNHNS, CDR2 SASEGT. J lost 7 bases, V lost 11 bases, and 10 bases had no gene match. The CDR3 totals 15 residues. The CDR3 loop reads CASGLGTSGSNEQFF. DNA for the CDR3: TGTGCCTCTGGACTCGGGACTAGCGGGAGTAATGAGCAGTTCTTC.

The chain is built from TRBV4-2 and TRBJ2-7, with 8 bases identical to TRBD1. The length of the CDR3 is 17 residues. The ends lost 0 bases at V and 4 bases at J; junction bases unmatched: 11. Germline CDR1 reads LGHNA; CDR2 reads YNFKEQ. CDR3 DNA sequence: TGTGCCAGCAGCCAAGATGGTCAAACAGGGGGTTGGTACGAGCAGTACTTC. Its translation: CASSQDGQTGGWYEQYF.

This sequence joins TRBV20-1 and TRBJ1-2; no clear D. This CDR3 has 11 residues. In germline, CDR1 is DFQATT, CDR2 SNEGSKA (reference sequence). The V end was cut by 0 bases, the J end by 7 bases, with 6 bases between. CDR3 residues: CSARDKIGYTF. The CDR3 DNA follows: TGCAGTGCTAGAGATAAAATTGGCTACACCTTC.

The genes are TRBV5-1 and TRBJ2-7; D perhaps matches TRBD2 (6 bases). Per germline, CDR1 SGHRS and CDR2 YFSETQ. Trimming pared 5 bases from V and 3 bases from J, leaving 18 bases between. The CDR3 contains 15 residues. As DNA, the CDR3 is TGCGCCAGCAGGATGGGCGGGGACGGAAACTACGAGCAGTACTTC. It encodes CASRMGGDGNYEQYF.

This CDR3 is CASSRGGGNYEQYF. CDR3 nucleotide sequence: TGTGCCAGCAGCCGCGGGGGGGGTAACTACGAGCAGTACTTC. The chain couples TRBV27 to TRBJ2-7; the match to TRBD2 covers 9 bases. Per germline, CDR1 MNHEY and CDR2 SMNVEV (reference sequence). The CDR3 is 14 residues long. V shed 6 bases and J 3 bases; nucleotides not matched to a gene: 6.

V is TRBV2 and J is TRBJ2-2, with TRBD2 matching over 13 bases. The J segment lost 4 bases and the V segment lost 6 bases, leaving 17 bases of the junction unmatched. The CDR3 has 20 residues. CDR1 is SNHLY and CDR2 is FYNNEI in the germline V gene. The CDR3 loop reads CASRPGLAGEGGRGTGELFF. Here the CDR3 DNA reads TGTGCCAGCAGACCCGGACTAGCGGGAGAGGGGGGCAGGGGCACCGGGGAGCTGTTTTTT.